This T cell receptor (beta chain) was sequenced during a study of a mutant IDH1 vaccine in newly diagnosed glioma. At the level of the study: Once 4-6 weeks had passed after radiotherapy alone, vaccination started, or it started with temozolomide cycles. The earlier regimen, radiotherapy, temozolomide, or both, was most often both. Visits designated V12 and V13 were conducted at weeks 35 and 47, respectively. The study's findings and limits: Patients mounted vaccine-induced immune responses in 93.3% of cases.

As to this clone: Its target is unknown.

Germline V CDR1 and CDR2: LNHDA, SQIVND (reference sequence). The CDR3 loop spans 16 amino acids. V was pared by 6 bases and J by 4 bases, with 11 bases of the junction left unmatched. Indicated time point: week 47, end of study. Every vaccination contained 300 ug of the mutant IDH1 20-mer peptide and was paired with topical imiquimod. Repertoires were generated with immunoSEQ multiplex PCR, while TCRdb's copy carries only in-frame clones and drops some. Of 55,000 to 65,000 clones detected, 60% to 80% appear once; the ten largest clones hold about 5%. The V gene is TRBV19, the J gene TRBJ2-3, with 9 bases lining up with TRBD2. The material was PBMCs, obtained from a glioma patient whose treatment included an IDH1 peptide vaccine. This clonotype was obtained from a man aged 50 or older with glioma. Here the CDR3 reads CASRGRVAGDSDTQYF. The CDR3, as DNA: TGTGCCAGTAGGGGGAGGGTAGCGGGGGACTCAGATACGCAGTATTTT.